A single sample is the source of the 12 T cell receptor beta chains below, sequenced in a study of T cells after yellow fever vaccination (dated by TCRdb to between 2018 and 2020). This specimen's treatment or condition label, per the study, means: live attenuated yellow fever vaccine strain. Receptor amplification or capture employed 5' RACE. The data were produced on an Illumina HiSeq 2500. Through fastp at Q25 and MiXCR, TCRdb rebuilt clones from the public reads, retaining in-frame beta chains. Duplicate CDR3 protein sequences are folded into a single record with the most common DNA and genes. The sample table records fewer than 150,000 distinct CDR3 sequences; 7% to 9% of these occur just once. Together, the top ten hold under 0.95% of the sample. The sample consisted of CD4+ T cells sorted from PBMCs, taken 5 days after the yellow fever booster vaccination. These receptors were obtained from a young man who received the YFV17D yellow fever vaccine.

This clonotype was picked up many times. The V and J genes are TRBV7-2 and TRBJ2-3, with unresolved D. This CDR3 spans 12 amino acids. V lost 2 bases to trimming and J lost 4 bases, with 4 bases between them. Germline V CDR1 and CDR2: SGHTA, FQGNSA. The CDR3 nucleotides read TGTGCCAGCAGCTTATTAGCAGATACGCAGTATTTT. Translated: CASSLLADTQYF.

This clonotype has at least ten counts. The rearrangement uses TRBV7-2 and TRBJ2-7, with 9 bases fitting TRBD1. Germline lookup yields CDR1 SGHTA and CDR2 FQGNSA. Losses at the gene ends were 5 bases for V and 3 bases for J; bases not matched to a gene: 11. The CDR3 is 16 residues long. The CDR3 bases are TGTGCCAGCAGCGCCACGGTTGGGGGACAGGGCTACGAGCAGTACTTC. This codes for CASSATVGGQGYEQYF.

The chain links TRBV4-3 to TRBJ2-7, with D unclear. V lost 0 bases to trimming and J lost 6 bases, with 9 bases between them. Germline V gene sequence: CDR1 LGHNA, CDR2 YSLEER. There are 13 residues in the CDR3. This chain's CDR3 is CASSQDREGEQYF. CDR3 bases: TGCGCCAGCAGCCAAGACAGAGAAGGCGAGCAGTACTTC.

This clonotype was seen many times. V gene TRBV6-5 combines with J gene TRBJ2-1; D unclear. The CDR3 covers 17 residues. Trimming left V 0 bases short and J 0 bases short, with 12 bases between. Per the germline V gene, CDR1 is MNHEY and CDR2 is SVGAGI. This CDR3 reads CASSYSRPSNSYNEQFF. CDR3 bases: TGTGCCAGCAGTTACTCCCGTCCCTCTAACTCCTACAATGAGCAGTTCTTC.

A single count supports this clonotype. This chain uses TRBV7-2 with TRBJ2-1; the D is unclear. This CDR3 is 11 amino acids long. Germline CDR1 reads SGHTA; CDR2 reads FQGNSA. Trimming removed 5 bases from V and 8 bases from J, with 7 bases in between. CDR3 loop: CTSSPLYEQFF. The CDR3 DNA reads TGTACCAGCAGCCCCCTGTATGAGCAGTTCTTC.

A remark on this clonotype: This may arise from a read error, as a much more abundant clone is one base away. V usage is TRBV20-1 and J usage is TRBJ1-2; D unresolved. Trimming shortened V by 0 bases and J by 8 bases, and 13 bases separated the two germline ends. CDR1 is DFQATT and CDR2 is SNEGSKA in the germline V gene (reference sequence). This CDR3 has 13 amino acids. The CDR3 sequence is CSARDGTSTGYTF. CDR3 DNA sequence: TGCAGTGCTAGAGATGGTACCAGTACGGGCTACACCTTC.

This clonotype was detected ten times or more. The rearrangement joins TRBV30 to TRBJ2-7; 9 nucleotides agree with TRBD2. The CDR3 is 14 residues long. V trimming: 3 bases; J trimming: 4 bases; junction bases outside the gene matches: 7. Germline-derived CDR1 and CDR2 are GTSNPN and SVGIG (reference sequence). In DNA form, the CDR3 reads TGTGCCTGGAGCCTTAGCGGGAGATCATACGAGCAGTACTTC. It translates to CAWSLSGRSYEQYF.

For this clonotype: A much larger clone is a single base away; this may be a read error. J is TRBJ2-4 and V is TRBV10-2, with TRBD1 as a possible D gene (6 bases). There are 14 residues in the CDR3. CDR1 WSHSY and CDR2 SAAADI come from the germline V gene. Trimming stripped 5 bases from V and 12 bases from J, with 20 bases between. CDR3 residues: CASSFPGKRDTQYF. CDR3 DNA: TGCGCCAGCAGTTTTCCCGGGAAGAGGGACACTCAGTACTTC.

This clonotype was detected ten times or more. V and J are TRBV5-1 and TRBJ2-1; D ambiguous. V dropped 0 bases and J dropped 5 bases, with 0 bases sitting between them. This CDR3 comprises 11 residues. Per germline, CDR1 SGHRS and CDR2 YFSETQ. The CDR3 loop reads CASSLDNEQFF. CDR3 DNA: TGCGCCAGCAGCTTGGACAATGAGCAGTTCTTC.

This clonotype was seen only a few times. This rearrangement joins TRBV19 to TRBJ2-6; D is ambiguous. The germline V gene encodes CDR1 LNHDA and CDR2 SQIVND (reference sequence). With 5 bases removed from V and 1 base from J, the gap between germline ends came to 9 bases. This CDR3 is built from 15 residues. CDR3 bases: TGTGCCAGTAGTCTTCAAGAGTCTGGGGCCAACGTCCTGACTTTC. Protein: CASSLQESGANVLTF.

This clonotype was counted many times. The gene calls are TRBV18 and TRBJ2-1; 12 positions match TRBD2. This CDR3 comprises 19 residues. Looked up from germline, CDR1 is KGHSH and CDR2 is LQKENI. Trimming took 3 bases from V and 7 from J; bases not matched to a gene: 16. The CDR3 DNA sequence: TGTGCCAGCTCACCGACCCAAACGCGGCTAGCGGGAGGGGGGAATGAGCAGTTCTTC. Translating it yields CASSPTQTRLAGGGNEQFF.

This clonotype was recorded many times. The V call is TRBV20-1, the J call TRBJ2-4; TRBD2 agrees at 10 bases. V lost 4 bases to trimming and J lost 8 bases; unmatched junction nucleotides: 20. CDR3 length equals 18 residues. The germline V gene encodes CDR1 DFQATT and CDR2 SNEGSKA (reference sequence). The CDR3 region is CSATAVFTSGTGGDIQYF. As DNA, the CDR3 is TGCAGTGCTACGGCCGTCTTCACTAGCGGGACTGGCGGCGACATTCAGTACTTC.